The text below deals with one T cell receptor (beta chain). The CDR3 contains 14 residues. Germline assignment: CDR1 MNHEY and CDR2 SVGAGI. Losses at the gene ends were 2 bases for V and 7 bases for J; bases not matched to a gene: 5. This record comes from a study of cytomegalovirus exposure and HLA in healthy donors. The PCR contained 60 Vbeta and 13 Jbeta primers. Generated by immunoSEQ multiplex PCR, the TCRdb table keeps only in-frame clones and is missing some. Here the sample spans around 84,000 clones, roughly 80% being singletons. The chain couples TRBV6-5 to TRBJ1-1; 9 bases map to TRBD1. The specimen was PBMCs. This TCR was recovered from a man between 50 and 59 years old in good health and CMV-seronegative. CDR3 residues: CASSYGTGNGEAFF. DNA of the CDR3: TGTGCCAGCAGTTACGGGACAGGGAATGGTGAAGCTTTCTTT.